A single TCR beta chain is shown here with its context. The CDR3 spans 18 residues. Germline V gives CDR1 SGHKS, CDR2 YYEKEE (reference sequence). With V trimmed by 4 bases and J by 2 bases, 12 bases remained unmatched. Original processing methods: Counts of nucleated cells, estimated from reference gene primer amplification, were obtained. Libraries were prepared by immunoSEQ multiplex PCR; TCRdb keeps only in-frame clonotypes and omits some of them. That table is the source of V, J and clone size, and D and trimming were worked out from the DNA. The top ten hold about 4.8% of the sample, which has 210,000 or so clones, about nine tenths seen once. This record belongs to a study of blood T cell repertoires in COVID-19. At the level of the study: Some COVID-19 samples were acute and others convalescent; all came from the United States, Italy and Spain. T cells, B-cell-depleted T cells, or PBMCs supplied cDNA or gDNA.

The source material was peripheral blood. The J gene is TRBJ2-1, the V gene TRBV5-5; 10 nucleotides agree with TRBD2. The TCR was taken from a middle-aged woman with acute or convalescent COVID-19. CDR3 in DNA: TGTGCCAGCAGCCTTTTCGGCAGCGGGGGGGGTGCCTACAATGAGCAGTTCTTC. It specifies CASSLFGSGGGAYNEQFF.